Below, 6 T cell receptor beta chains from the same sample are listed, as sequenced in a study of blood T cell repertoires in COVID-19. Data came from immunoSEQ multiplex PCR; TCRdb stores just in-frame clones and leaves some out. Here the sample spans about 180,000 clones, 90% to 95% being singletons. Sequenced input: peripheral blood. These TCRs come from a man aged 45-60 years with acute or convalescent COVID-19.

This sequence joins TRBV7-9 and TRBJ2-1; 7 nucleotides line up with TRBD2. Trimming cost V 4 bases and J 8 bases; bases outside gene matches: 14. Germline values: CDR1 SEHNR, CDR2 FQNEAQ (reference sequence). The CDR3 has 16 amino acids. Here the CDR3 reads CASSWNSGGRKDEQFF. CDR3 DNA: TGTGCCAGCAGCTGGAATTCAGGCGGGAGAAAGGATGAGCAGTTCTTC.

The rearrangement joins TRBV7-2 to TRBJ1-2; D is unresolved. The CDR3 covers 15 residues. Germline CDR1 reads SGHTA; CDR2 reads FQGNSA. V shed 2 bases and J shed 0 bases, with 10 bases lying between them. The CDR3 sequence is CASSLTGGANYGYTF. The CDR3 nucleotides read TGTGCCAGCAGCTTAACGGGAGGAGCTAACTATGGCTACACCTTC.

The chain combines TRBV3-1 (or the pseudogene TRBV3-2) with TRBJ1-5; D unclear. This CDR3 region has 12 residues. Germline values: CDR1 LGHDT, CDR2 YNNKEL (reference sequence). The V gene lost 0 bases and the J gene lost 11 bases, with 8 bases spanning the gap. CDR3 nucleotides: TGTGCCAGCAGCCAAGACCCCGGGGCCCAGCATTTT. Its translation is CASSQDPGAQHF.

The gene calls are TRBV20-1 and TRBJ2-6; unclear D gene. The V gene lost 3 bases and the J gene lost 0 bases, with 6 bases spanning the gap. The V gene's germline CDR1 is DFQATT and CDR2 SNEGSKA (reference sequence). There are 14 residues in the CDR3. CDR3 sequence: CSASPLSGANVLTF. CDR3 in DNA: TGCAGTGCTAGTCCTCTCTCTGGGGCCAACGTCCTGACTTTC.

A remark on this clone: The same CDR3 also results from other DNA sequences found in this sample. The chain couples TRBV27 to TRBJ1-5; D might be TRBD1 (6 bases). Germline values: CDR1 MNHEY, CDR2 SMNVEV (reference sequence). CDR3 length: 12 amino acids. The germline V and J ends were trimmed by 3 bases and 7 bases, with 7 bases remaining between them. CDR3: CASSFRGQPQHF. CDR3 nucleotides: TGTGCCAGCAGTTTCAGGGGCCAGCCCCAGCATTTT.

This rearrangement joins TRBV14 to TRBJ2-7; 7 nucleotides line up with TRBD2. The ends lost 3 bases at V and 6 bases at J; junction bases unmatched: 23. The CDR3 has 19 amino acids. The germline V gene encodes CDR1 SGHDN and CDR2 FVKESK. CDR3 region: CASSQPLGGAGPHTREQYF. CDR3 coding DNA: TGTGCCAGCAGCCAGCCCTTGGGGGGAGCGGGACCTCACACTCGCGAGCAGTACTTC.